The rows below give T cell receptor beta chains drawn from one sample of a study of CD8 T cells in ankylosing spondylitis. TCRdb ran MiXCR on the 5' RACE reads and lists one entry per CDR3 protein. The sample includes about 210,000 distinct CDR3 sequences, around 6.6% of them seen just once. Sequences were obtained from blood, either unsorted or a sorted T cell fraction (not recorded which). The receptors stem from a male donor with ankylosing spondylitis. CDR3s include the opening cysteine and the closing phenylalanine or tryptophan. A D gene is named only where the DNA matches it firmly. Expanded clones get a size class; other rows say once, few or many, or leave the size out.

V,D,J,size,length,DNA,CDR3
TRBV4-1,NA,TRBJ2-3,many,12,TGCGCCAGCAGCCTACCCTCAGATACGCAGTATTTT,CASSLPSDTQYF
TRBV6-1,NA,TRBJ2-7,many,14,TGTGCCAGCAGTCTCGGACAGAGCTCCTACGAGCAGTACTTC,CASSLGQSSYEQYF
TRBV7-2,TRBD1,TRBJ2-3,NA,17,TGTGCCAGCAGCTTAGCGGGACAGGGCGTCCCCACAGATACGCAGTATTTT,CASSLAGQGVPTDTQYF
TRBV20-1,NA,TRBJ2-3,many,14,TGCACTCCTTTCCGAGCGGGCCTCACAGATACGCAGTATTTT,CTPFRAGLTDTQYF
TRBV7-2,NA,TRBJ2-3,NA,22,TGTGCCAGCAGCTTCCCCCCCCTCAATTCGGCGGCATCGCTGACCCCCAGGGATACGCAGTATTTT,CASSFPPLNSAASLTPRDTQYF
TRBV4-2,TRBD1,TRBJ2-7,many,16,TGTGCCAGCAGCCAACAGACCGGGACAGCATCCTACGAGCAGTACTTC,CASSQQTGTASYEQYF
TRBV12-3/TRBV12-4,NA,TRBJ2-6,many,15,TGTGCCAGCAGTTCGATACTTGCTGGGGCCAACGTCCTGACTTTC,CASSSILAGANVLTF
TRBV12-3/TRBV12-4,NA,TRBJ2-7,few,13,TGTGCCAGCAGTTTAGGGGCTAACTACGAGCAGTACTTC,CASSLGANYEQYF
TRBV4-3,TRBD2,TRBJ2-5,few,17,TGCGCCAGCAGCCCGGGACTAGCGGGGACCGACCAAGAGACCCAGTACTTC,CASSPGLAGTDQETQYF
TRBV20-1,TRBD2,TRBJ2-7,many,13,TGCAGTGCTACTAGCGGGTCCTCCTACGAGCAGTACTTC,CSATSGSSYEQYF
TRBV6-2/TRBV6-3,NA,TRBJ2-1,many,16,TGTGCCAGCAGCCTTGTCGGGCCGAGCTCCTACAATGAGCAGTTCTTC,CASSLVGPSSYNEQFF
TRBV27,TRBD1,TRBJ2-1,NA,15,TGTGCCAGCAGTTCGGGGGCCAGGGGGCACAATGAGCAGTTCTTC,CASSSGARGHNEQFF
TRBV10-3,NA,TRBJ2-2,few,14,TGTGCCATCAAGGGACACTCGAACACCGGGGAGCTGTTTTTT,CAIKGHSNTGELFF
TRBV4-3,NA,TRBJ2-2,many,16,TGCGCCAGCAGCCAAGGGACGGGTTCGAACACCGGGGAGCTGTTTTTT,CASSQGTGSNTGELFF
TRBV24-1,TRBD1,TRBJ2-7,many,13,TGTGCCACCAGTGATGGGACAGACTACGAGCAGTACTTC,CATSDGTDYEQYF
TRBV7-2,TRBD2,TRBJ2-7,many,14,TGTGCCAGCAGCTTCGGACTAGACTCCTACGAGCAGTACTTC,CASSFGLDSYEQYF
TRBV29-1,NA,TRBJ2-7,many,11,TGCAGCGTTGAAAAAGGGTACGAGCAGTACTTC,CSVEKGYEQYF
TRBV4-3,NA,TRBJ2-7,few,15,TGCGCCAGCAGCCAAGATCGGGGCCTTACCTACGAGCAGTACTTC,CASSQDRGLTYEQYF
TRBV4-3,TRBD2,TRBJ2-1,many,18,TGCGCCAGCAGCCAAACTAGCGGGAGGGCCTTCGGTAACAATGAGCAGTTCTTC,CASSQTSGRAFGNNEQFF
TRBV12-3/TRBV12-4,NA,TRBJ2-1,NA,12,TGTGCCAGCAACTCCGGGGCCAATGAGCAGTTCTTC,CASNSGANEQFF
TRBV19,NA,TRBJ1-1,NA,12,TGTGCCAGTTCTACGGGAAGGCCTGAAGCTTTCTTT,CASSTGRPEAFF
TRBV15,NA,TRBJ2-3,many,14,TGTGCCACCAGCGTATCAGACAACACAGATACGCAGTATTTT,CATSVSDNTDTQYF
TRBV12-3/TRBV12-4,NA,TRBJ2-7,many,14,TGTGCCAGCAGTTTAATAGGCACAGCCTACGAGCAGTACTTC,CASSLIGTAYEQYF
TRBV20-1,TRBD1,TRBJ1-2,many,15,TGCAGTGCTAGAGATCGCAGGGGGCTAGACTATGGCTACACCTTC,CSARDRRGLDYGYTF
TRBV24-1,NA,TRBJ1-2,many,18,TGTGCCACCGCCCCGGGGGTTGAGGGCTCCGACAGTGGCTATGGCTACACCTTC,CATAPGVEGSDSGYGYTF
TRBV29-1,NA,TRBJ2-5,many,14,TGCAGCGGCGCGGCCAGTTACAACCAGGGGTCCCAGTACTTC,CSGAASYNQGSQYF
TRBV7-8,NA,TRBJ2-1,few,15,TGTGCCAGCAGCTTAGGTAGCGGCCTACTCAATGAGCAGTTCTTC,CASSLGSGLLNEQFF
TRBV20-1,TRBD2,TRBJ2-3,many,17,TGCAGTGCTACTTTCGGGCTAGCGGGACATCGATCGGATACGCAGTATTTT,CSATFGLAGHRSDTQYF
TRBV6-2/TRBV6-3,TRBD1,TRBJ1-1,many,15,TGTGCCAGCAGTTACTGGGGACAGGGGGTGACTGAAGCTTTCTTT,CASSYWGQGVTEAFF
TRBV9,TRBD1,TRBJ1-6,many,14,TGTGCCAGCAGCCCCGGGACAGGAGGATCACCCCTCCACTTT,CASSPGTGGSPLHF
TRBV9,NA,TRBJ2-1,many,15,TGTGCCAGCAGCCCGGCTAGCGCCTCCTACAATGAGCAGTTCTTC,CASSPASASYNEQFF
TRBV5-1,NA,TRBJ2-7,NA,15,TGCGCCAGCAGCTTGGCCAGGGACGGCTCCTACGAGCAGTACTTC,CASSLARDGSYEQYF
TRBV7-6,NA,TRBJ1-1,many,20,TGTGCCAGCAGCTTAGGTACGGCTCACCATAGGGGACGGCAGAACACTGAAGCTTTCTTT,CASSLGTAHHRGRQNTEAFF
TRBV28,NA,TRBJ2-1,NA,15,TGTGCCAGCAGCCTCCGGGACGGTACCTACAATGAGCAGTTCTTC,CASSLRDGTYNEQFF
TRBV6-1,NA,TRBJ1-2,NA,15,TGTGCCAGCAGTGAACAGGCAGGGTGGGCCTATGGCTACACCTTC,CASSEQAGWAYGYTF
TRBV12-3/TRBV12-4,NA,TRBJ1-5,many,13,TGTGCCAGCAGTTTTCCGGGCAATCAGCCCCAGCATTTT,CASSFPGNQPQHF
TRBV5-6,TRBD1,TRBJ2-2,NA,14,TGTGCCAGCAGCTCGGACAGGGGTGACGGGGAGCTGTTTTTT,CASSSDRGDGELFF
TRBV6-1,NA,TRBJ2-7,few,13,TGTGCCAGCAAACTCGGGATCACCTACGAGCAGTACTTC,CASKLGITYEQYF
TRBV24-1,NA,TRBJ2-7,many,15,TGTGCCACCAGTGATCCCAGCGGAAGCTCCTACGAGCAGTACTTC,CATSDPSGSSYEQYF
TRBV9,NA,TRBJ1-4,many,16,TGTGCCAGCAGCGTAGCTCTTTCGGGAACTAATGAAAAACTGTTTTTT,CASSVALSGTNEKLFF
TRBV4-2,TRBD2,TRBJ2-7,few,15,TGTGCCAGCAGCCAATGGGGGAGCGGGGGTTACGAGCAGTACTTC,CASSQWGSGGYEQYF
TRBV7-2,NA,TRBJ1-5,NA,15,TGTGCCAGCAGCTGGGGGGGTTATAGCAATCAGCCCCAGCATTTT,CASSWGGYSNQPQHF
TRBV12-3/TRBV12-4,TRBD1,TRBJ2-7,NA,13,TGTGCCAGCAGTCAAGACAGAACAGGGGGCACCAGCTTC,CASSQDRTGGTSF
TRBV7-9,NA,TRBJ1-1,NA,12,TGTGCCACGGCAGGGGAGGACACTGAAGCTTTCTTT,CATAGEDTEAFF
TRBV19,NA,TRBJ2-1,few,16,TGTGCCAGCGATAGGGGGGCAACCAGCTCCTACAATGAGCAGTTCTTC,CASDRGATSSYNEQFF
TRBV10-3,NA,TRBJ1-2,many,15,TGTGCCATCAGTGACCAATCCCAGGGGTTCGACGGCTACACCTTC,CAISDQSQGFDGYTF
TRBV21-1,NA,TRBJ2-3,NA,16,TGTGCCAGCAGCGGCGGGACTAGCGGTAGCACAGATACGCAGTATTTT,CASSGGTSGSTDTQYF
TRBV19,NA,TRBJ2-5,few,15,TGTGCCAGTAGTATGGCGAGGACGGCTCAAGAGACCCAGTACTTC,CASSMARTAQETQYF
TRBV20-1,NA,TRBJ2-2,many,14,TGCAGTGCTAGGGCCTCATTAGTAATCGGGGAGCTGTTTTTT,CSARASLVIGELFF
TRBV28,TRBD2,TRBJ2-1,many,16,TGTGCCAGCAGCCCCTGGGGGGAGGGCCCCCACAATGAGCAGTTCTTC,CASSPWGEGPHNEQFF
TRBV6-1,NA,TRBJ2-5,NA,16,TGTGCCAGCAGGCCTCGAAGGGGCTCACTCCAAGAGACCCAGTACTTC,CASRPRRGSLQETQYF
TRBV15,NA,TRBJ1-1,many,16,TGTGCCACCTCCCGAGGTTTAGAAGGAATGAACACTGAAGCTTTCTTT,CATSRGLEGMNTEAFF
TRBV19,TRBD1,TRBJ2-2,many,15,TGTGCCAGTAGTATGGGACAGGGGAGCACCGGGGAGCTGTTTTTT,CASSMGQGSTGELFF
TRBV5-6,NA,TRBJ1-1,many,14,TGTGCCAGCAGCAGCTTTCAGGGAAGGACTGAAGCTTTCTTT,CASSSFQGRTEAFF
TRBV7-6,NA,TRBJ2-1,many,19,TGTGCCAGCAGCTTAAGGCAGGGAGGTCTCGTTTCGCGGGTCCATGAGCAGTTCTTC,CASSLRQGGLVSRVHEQFF
TRBV20-1,TRBD2,TRBJ2-1,many,15,TGCAGTGCTTGGAAAATTCTAGCGGGGCTGAATGAGCAGTTCTTC,CSAWKILAGLNEQFF